The 21 T cell receptor beta chains presented below share a single source sample, sequenced in a study of T-cell memory formation after mild COVID-19. TCRdb used MiXCR to reprocess the 5' RACE reads, holding one entry per CDR3 protein. The table records approximately 450,000 distinct CDR3 sequences, 18% of them present only once. Specimen: PBMCs or a T cell subset sorted from them (not recorded which). Every receptor here comes from an adult woman who had mild COVID-19 (a few samples of this study predate the infection). Cell type and time point are not known.

This clonotype has only a few counts. The rearrangement links TRBV28 to TRBJ2-5; maybe TRBD2 (5 bases). The germline V gene encodes CDR1 MDHEN and CDR2 SYDVKM. The V end was cut by 4 bases, the J end by 5 bases, with 17 bases between. This CDR3 contains 15 residues. DNA of the CDR3: TGTGCCAGCAGTTCTCTCGGATTGCGAGGGGAGACCCAGTACTTC. The encoded protein is CASSSLGLRGETQYF.

This clonotype was picked up a small number of times. The chain carries TRBV4-3 and TRBJ2-1; 9 nucleotides line up with TRBD2. J was trimmed by 9 bases and V by 4 bases; bases with no gene match: 10. The CDR3 extends over 15 amino acids. Germline CDR1 reads LGHNA; CDR2 reads YSLEER. CDR3 bases: TGCGCCAGCAGCCCCTTAGCGGGAGTTTTCAGTGAGCAGTTCTTC. Encoded protein: CASSPLAGVFSEQFF.

This chain joins TRBV28 and TRBJ2-7; 11 bases fit TRBD2. V shed 3 bases and J 5 bases; nucleotides not matched to a gene: 6. There are 15 residues in the CDR3. The V gene's germline CDR1 is MDHEN and CDR2 SYDVKM. For the CDR3, the DNA is TGTGCCAGCAGTTTTGCTAGCGGGAGGACCAACGAGCAGTACTTC. Protein sequence: CASSFASGRTNEQYF.

This chain joins TRBV10-3 and TRBJ1-1; D remains unclear. Per the germline V gene, CDR1 is ENHRY and CDR2 is SYGVKD. CDR3 length equals 17 residues. Between the trimmed V and J ends, which lost 3 bases and 4 bases, there was a span of 21 bases. The CDR3 nucleotides read TGTGCCATCAGTGAAGACGGCAAGGGTGGGTCAAGCACTGAAGCTTTCTTT. Translation: CAISEDGKGGSSTEAFF.

The rearrangement links TRBV5-1 to TRBJ1-5, with 9 bases matching TRBD1. J gave up 3 bases and V 9 bases, and 10 bases lay outside the gene matches. The germline CDR1 and CDR2 sequences are SGHRS and YFSETQ. The CDR3 is 15 amino acids. The DNA of the CDR3 is TGCGCCACCTCCCCCGGGACAGGGCCCAATCAGCCCCAGCATTTT. Its translation is CATSPGTGPNQPQHF.

In its sample, this clonotype was seen a few times. The chain uses TRBV5-1 and TRBJ1-2; D might be TRBD1 (5 bases). Trimming pared 3 bases from V and 2 bases from J, leaving 14 bases between. CDR1 SGHRS and CDR2 YFSETQ come from the germline V gene. The CDR3 length is 15 residues. The CDR3 loop is CASSSSPTVNYGYTF. The CDR3, as DNA: TGCGCCAGCAGCTCCAGTCCGACAGTCAACTATGGCTACACCTTC.

The V call is TRBV28, the J call TRBJ2-7; 7 bases line up with TRBD1. Germline CDR1 reads MDHEN; CDR2 reads SYDVKM. The CDR3 is made up of 12 amino acids. Trimming took 10 bases from V and 7 from J; bases not matched to a gene: 10. The CDR3 nucleotides read TGTGCCATCTCTTTCGGCAGGGGGGAGCAGTACTTC. Its translation: CAISFGRGEQYF.

The DNA of the CDR3 is TGCAGTGTAAAGGGGTCCTACGAGCAGTACTTC. As protein: CSVKGSYEQYF. The V gene is TRBV20-1, the J gene TRBJ2-7, with D perhaps matching TRBD1 (5 bases). Germline lookup yields CDR1 DFQATT and CDR2 SNEGSKA (reference sequence). The CDR3 consists of 11 residues. With 7 bases removed from V and 1 base from J, the gap between germline ends came to 8 bases.

This clonotype was counted many times. The rearrangement uses TRBV7-6 and TRBJ1-1; 8 bases fit TRBD1. Looked up from germline, CDR1 is SGHVS and CDR2 is FNYEAQ. This CDR3 region has 15 residues. V was pared by 3 bases and J by 2 bases, with 5 bases of the junction left unmatched. CDR3: CASSFPGGQNTEAFF. In DNA, the CDR3 is TGTGCCAGCAGCTTCCCAGGGGGCCAAAACACTGAAGCTTTCTTT.

This clonotype has a handful of counts. This chain links TRBV6-5 with TRBJ2-5; 9 nucleotides line up with TRBD2. The CDR3 has 18 amino acids. V lost 5 bases to trimming and J lost 7 bases; unmatched junction nucleotides: 20. From germline, CDR1 is MNHEY and CDR2 SVGAGI. As DNA, the CDR3 is TGTGCCAGCAGTACCCCCGGGGCGCGGGGGGGCCGATCGGGGACCCAGTACTTC. Its translation is CASSTPGARGGRSGTQYF.

J is TRBJ2-1 and V is TRBV20-1; 9 nucleotides line up with TRBD2. CDR3 size: 16 residues. V lost 0 bases and J lost 5; bases outside the gene matches: 8. Germline CDR1 reads DFQATT; CDR2 reads SNEGSKA (reference sequence). The CDR3 spells CSARERGGIINNEQFF. In DNA form, the CDR3 reads TGCAGTGCTAGAGAGCGGGGGGGCATAATCAACAATGAGCAGTTCTTC.

The chain employs TRBV6-2 or TRBV6-3 and TRBJ2-1; 11 bases map to TRBD1. After removal of 6 bases from V and 5 bases from J, the junction contained 21 bases not matched to a gene. The CDR3 runs 20 residues. Looked up from germline, CDR1 is MNHEY and CDR2 is SVGEGT. CDR3 nucleotides: TGTGCCAGCAGCCGTCCCGGACAGGGGGCTAACCGGCTGTTCCACAATGAGCAGTTCTTC. Protein: CASSRPGQGANRLFHNEQFF.

This sequence joins TRBV2 and TRBJ1-1, with TRBD1 matching over 9 bases. Germline CDR1 is SNHLY and CDR2 is FYNNEI. V was clipped by 6 bases and J by 1 base; unmatched bases: 3. The CDR3 has 14 amino acids. The CDR3 DNA follows: TGTGCCAGCAGAGCGGACAGGGGGAACACTGAAGCTTTCTTT. Its protein is CASRADRGNTEAFF.

This clonotype was counted only a few times. The chain links TRBV5-1 to TRBJ1-6, with TRBD1 as a possible D gene (6 bases). V was trimmed by 3 bases and J by 7 bases, leaving 17 bases between them. The CDR3 is made up of 16 amino acids. Germline values: CDR1 SGHRS, CDR2 YFSETQ. CDR3 DNA sequence: TGCGCCAGCAGCTCGGCAGGGGACGGTCGAAATTCACCCCTCCACTTT. This sequence encodes CASSSAGDGRNSPLHF.

This clonotype came up a few times. V is TRBV7-2 and J is TRBJ2-7; 9 positions agree with TRBD2. The trim removed 5 bases at V and 2 bases at J, leaving 16 bases unmatched. This CDR3 region has 18 residues. From germline, CDR1 is SGHTA and CDR2 FQGNSA. CDR3 sequence: CASSPLWIAGVTPYEQYF. The CDR3 region has the DNA TGTGCCAGCAGCCCATTGTGGATAGCGGGAGTGACCCCCTACGAGCAGTACTTC. The whole variable domain, filled in from reference TRBV7-2 and TRBJ2-7, reads GAGVSQSPSNKVTEKGKDVELRCDPISGHTALYWYRQSLGQGLEFLIYFQGNSAPDKSGLPSDRFSAERTGGSVSTLTIQRTQQEDSAVYLCASSPLWIAGVTPYEQYFGPGTRLTVT.

J is TRBJ2-7 and V is TRBV5-1; 11 nucleotides agree with TRBD1. Germline values: CDR1 SGHRS, CDR2 YFSETQ. V trimming: 5 bases; J trimming: 3 bases; junction bases outside the gene matches: 4. This CDR3 comprises 14 residues. The CDR3 spells CASRGQGERYEQYF. The CDR3 nucleotides read TGCGCCAGCAGGGGACAGGGGGAACGCTACGAGCAGTACTTC.

This clonotype was recorded at least ten times. The chain is built from TRBV12-3 or TRBV12-4 and TRBJ2-6; 8 bases line up with TRBD1. The CDR3 has 18 residues. J lost 4 bases, V lost 6 bases, and 14 bases had no gene match. Here the CDR3 DNA reads TGTGCCAGCAGAAAGACAGGGGTAACTGCGGACGGGGCCAACGTCCTGACTTTC. Protein sequence: CASRKTGVTADGANVLTF.

This clonotype was seen a few times. The genes are TRBV6-1 and TRBJ2-5; 10 nucleotides match TRBD1. The CDR3 covers 14 residues. V dropped 6 bases and J dropped 6; count of bases not matched to a gene: 7. Germline CDR1 MNHNS, CDR2 SASEGT. The CDR3 nucleotides read TGTGCCAGCAGACTTGACAGGGGGCGACAGACCCAGTACTTC. Translation: CASRLDRGRQTQYF.

At least ten counts were recorded for this clonotype. This rearrangement joins TRBV10-3 to TRBJ1-2; TRBD1 matches 7 bases. CDR1 ENHRY and CDR2 SYGVKD come from the germline V gene. The V segment lost 2 bases and the J segment 4 bases; nucleotides outside the gene matches: 7. The CDR3 spans 15 residues. DNA of the CDR3: TGTGCCATCAGTGAGGGTCGGGACAGAAGCTATGGCTACACCTTC. Translated, it gives CAISEGRDRSYGYTF.

This clonotype was observed a handful of times. The chain carries TRBV7-8 and TRBJ2-5; 10 bases align to TRBD2. Germline assignment: CDR1 SGHVS and CDR2 FQNEAQ. J lost 4 bases, V lost 5 bases, and 10 bases had no gene match. The CDR3 runs 16 residues. CDR3: CASSLRRSGGAETQYF. DNA of the CDR3: TGTGCCAGCAGCCTACGACGCAGCGGGGGGGCAGAGACCCAGTACTTC.

The rearrangement links TRBV12-3 or TRBV12-4 to TRBJ1-1; D unresolved. This CDR3 region has 12 residues. Trimming shortened V by 5 bases and J by 4 bases, and 8 bases separated the two germline ends. The CDR3 DNA reads TGTGCCAGCAGTCCATGGAGCACTGAAGCTTTCTTT. Translation: CASSPWSTEAFF.